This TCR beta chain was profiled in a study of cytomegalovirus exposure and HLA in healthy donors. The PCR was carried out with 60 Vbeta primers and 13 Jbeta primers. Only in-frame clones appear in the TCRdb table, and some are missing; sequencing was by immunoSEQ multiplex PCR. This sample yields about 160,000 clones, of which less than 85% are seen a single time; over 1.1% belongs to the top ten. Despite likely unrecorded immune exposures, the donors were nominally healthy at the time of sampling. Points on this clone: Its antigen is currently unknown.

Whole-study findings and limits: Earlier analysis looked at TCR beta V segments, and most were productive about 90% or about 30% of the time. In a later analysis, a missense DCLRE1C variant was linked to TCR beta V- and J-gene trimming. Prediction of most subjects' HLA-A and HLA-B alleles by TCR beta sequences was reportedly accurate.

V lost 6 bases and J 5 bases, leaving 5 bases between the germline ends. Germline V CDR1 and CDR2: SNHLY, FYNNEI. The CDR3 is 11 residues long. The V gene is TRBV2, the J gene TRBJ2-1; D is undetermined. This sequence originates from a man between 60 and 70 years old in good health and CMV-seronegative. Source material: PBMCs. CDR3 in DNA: TGTGCCAGCAGCCCTGACAATGAGCAGTTCTTC. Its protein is CASSPDNEQFF.